The 19 T cell receptor beta chains listed next were all sequenced from one sample in a study of identical twins. One entry per CDR3 protein results from TCRdb running MiXCR on the 5' RACE reads. The table lists approximately 210,000 distinct CDR3 sequences, around 6.5% of them singletons, with 13% to 15% in the top ten. These records were also assigned to another study, of T cells expressing NK-cell markers.

The specimen was CD8+ T cells sorted from blood. The receptors stem from a woman aged 18 to 35 in good health.

This clonotype came up many times. The rearrangement joins TRBV20-1 to TRBJ1-1; D remains unclear. Germline assignment: CDR1 DFQATT and CDR2 SNEGSKA (reference sequence). The CDR3 has 12 residues. The V and J ends lost 3 bases and 4 bases respectively, with 9 bases between them. CDR3 bases: TGCAGTGCTAGTTTATTCGGCACTGAAGCTTTCTTT. Protein product: CSASLFGTEAFF.

This clonotype was seen a handful of times. Relative to the germline gene, one junction end is altered; a read error may explain this. The rearrangement joins TRBV12-3 or TRBV12-4 to TRBJ2-1; TRBD2 aligns across 8 bases. This CDR3 is built from 19 residues. CDR3 sequence reads: CACSFRDLSGSWTYNEQFF. The CDR3 nucleotides read TGTGCCTGCAGTTTCCGCGACCTCAGCGGGAGTTGGACCTACAATGAGCAGTTCTTC.

This clonotype was found many times. V is TRBV19 and J is TRBJ1-1; D uncertain. CDR3 length: 12 residues. V shed 1 base and J shed 4 bases, with 4 bases lying between them. In germline, CDR1 is LNHDA, CDR2 SQIVND (reference sequence). The CDR3 reads CASSIGATEAFF. The CDR3, as DNA: TGTGCCAGTAGTATAGGGGCCACTGAAGCTTTCTTT. Looking up the rest from reference TRBV19 and TRBJ1-1 gives the full variable domain: DGGITQSPKYLFRKEGQNVTLSCEQNLNHDAMYWYRQDPGQGLRLIYYSQIVNDFQKGDIAEGYSVSREKKESFPLTVTSAQKNPTAFYLCASSIGATEAFFGQGTRLTVV.

A few counts support this clonotype. V usage is TRBV2 and J usage is TRBJ2-1; 8 nucleotides line up with TRBD2. This CDR3 comprises 14 residues. Germline V gene sequence: CDR1 SNHLY, CDR2 FYNNEI. The CDR3 protein is CATPGTRVVGEQFF. The CDR3 DNA follows: TGTGCGACCCCCGGGACTAGGGTGGTCGGTGAGCAGTTCTTC.

This chain joins TRBV12-3 or TRBV12-4 and TRBJ1-1; 7 positions agree with TRBD1. The CDR3 loop spans 14 amino acids. V lost 6 bases and J lost 2; bases outside the gene matches: 6. The CDR3 bases are TGTGCCAGCAGACTGGGACAGAGAAACACTGAAGCTTTCTTT. This codes for CASRLGQRNTEAFF.

The V call is TRBV12-3 or TRBV12-4, the J call TRBJ1-2; D is uncertain. The CDR3 covers 12 residues. V was cut by 6 bases and J by 8 bases, with 13 bases left in between. CDR3 region: CASRIGMDGYTF. The DNA of the CDR3 is TGTGCCAGCAGAATAGGGATGGACGGCTACACCTTC.

This chain uses TRBV6-5 with TRBJ2-5; perhaps TRBD1 as D (5 bases). The ends were cut back, 4 bases at V and 7 bases at J, with 19 bases in the middle. There are 15 residues in the CDR3. CDR1 and CDR2 (germline): MNHEY, SVGAGI. CDR3 region: CASSFWGSDQGTQYF. The CDR3, as DNA: TGTGCCAGCAGTTTTTGGGGTTCAGACCAGGGGACCCAGTACTTC.

This clonotype was seen more than once but under ten times. The DNA of the CDR3 is TGTGCCTGGAGCCCAACTAGTTCGGGTGGCTACACCTTC. This gives the protein CAWSPTSSGGYTF. V is TRBV30 and J is TRBJ1-2; D not certain. The CDR3 runs to 13 residues. From germline, CDR1 is GTSNPN and CDR2 SVGIG (reference sequence). V was clipped by 3 bases and J by 7 bases, with 15 bases between them.

This clonotype occurred a few times. The gene calls are TRBV6-2 or TRBV6-3 and TRBJ2-1; no firm D call. The CDR3 has 15 amino acids. V was trimmed by 2 bases and J by 4 bases, leaving 12 bases between them. Germline V CDR1 and CDR2: MNHEY, SVGEGT. CDR3 sequence (DNA): TGTGCCAGCAGTTACCTTTCGGACCCTTACAATGAGCAGTTCTTC. It translates to CASSYLSDPYNEQFF.

At least ten counts were recorded for this clonotype. The chain uses TRBV7-8 and TRBJ2-7; D gene uncertain. CDR3 size: 14 residues. The germline gives CDR1 SGHVS, CDR2 FQNEAQ. The ends were cut back, 2 bases at V and 5 bases at J, with 13 bases in the middle. For the CDR3, the DNA is TGTGCCAGCAGCTTAAGTCAAGGGAATCACGAGCAGTACTTC. Translated: CASSLSQGNHEQYF.

The table lists this clonotype with many counts. The rearrangement uses TRBV9 and TRBJ2-7, with TRBD1 as a possible D gene (6 bases). V gave up 4 bases and J gave up 4 bases, with 12 bases separating them. Per the germline V gene, CDR1 is SGDLS and CDR2 is YYNGEE. The CDR3 sequence is 13 residues long. The CDR3 sequence: CASSTSGTYEQYF. The DNA of the CDR3 is TGTGCCAGCAGCACATCCGGGACATACGAGCAGTACTTC.

This clonotype has just a few counts. CDR3 coding DNA: TGTGCCATCAGTGGGAACGAAATTGGGATTAACACCGGGGAGCTGTTTTTT. It codes for CAISGNEIGINTGELFF. The rearrangement uses TRBV10-3 and TRBJ2-2, with no clear D. V gave up 4 bases and J gave up 2 bases, with 17 bases separating them. CDR1 and CDR2 from the germline V gene are ENHRY and SYGVKD. This CDR3 region has 17 residues.

This clonotype came up many times. The V gene is TRBV29-1, the J gene TRBJ2-2; D is possibly TRBD1 (5 bases). This CDR3 contains 17 residues. The germline gives CDR1 SQVTM, CDR2 ANQGSEA. V dropped 1 base and J dropped 8 bases, with 23 bases sitting between them. Here the CDR3 DNA reads TGCAGCGTTGAAGGGGCTAGAGACAGTCGGTCTCCGGGGGAGCTGTTTTTT. Translation: CSVEGARDSRSPGELFF.

This chain uses TRBV7-6 with TRBJ2-1; 13 bases are shared with TRBD2. Germline lookup yields CDR1 SGHVS and CDR2 FNYEAQ. V lost 5 bases to trimming and J lost 5 bases; unmatched junction nucleotides: 9. This CDR3 has 17 residues. The CDR3 DNA follows: TGTGCCAGCAGCCGCCGGACTAGCGGGAGTTTCAACAATGAGCAGTTCTTC. Protein product: CASSRRTSGSFNNEQFF.

This clonotype was detected a few times. The J gene is TRBJ2-7, the V gene TRBV20-1; tentative D call: TRBD1 (6 bases). Germline lookup yields CDR1 DFQATT and CDR2 SNEGSKA (reference sequence). V was trimmed by 5 bases and J by 2 bases, leaving 28 bases between them. The CDR3 loop spans 18 amino acids. This CDR3 reads CSASPGEGASILPYEQYF. CDR3 nucleotide sequence: TGCAGTGCTTCCCCAGGGGAAGGGGCGTCGATCCTCCCCTACGAGCAGTACTTC.

This clonotype showed up many times. This sequence joins TRBV12-3 or TRBV12-4 and TRBJ1-5, with a tentative D call TRBD1 (5 bases). Deletions cut 1 base from V and 6 bases from J, with 16 bases between. This CDR3 is built from 16 residues. CDR3 DNA sequence: TGTGCCAGCAGTTTAGAGGGACGAGGAATCGGTCAGCCCCAGCATTTT. It codes for CASSLEGRGIGQPQHF.

V gene TRBV27 combines with J gene TRBJ1-5; a possible D gene is TRBD1 (6 bases). V dropped 2 bases and J dropped 7 bases, with 12 bases sitting between them. CDR1 is MNHEY, CDR2 SMNVEV, per germline (reference sequence). The CDR3 loop spans 14 amino acids. CDR3 sequence (DNA): TGTGCCAGCAGTTTACGGGGGGCTAAGCAGCCCCAGCATTTT. It is translated as CASSLRGAKQPQHF.

This clonotype has more than one count but fewer than ten. The chain recombines TRBV6-2 or TRBV6-3 with TRBJ2-3, with TRBD2 matching over 9 bases. The V segment lost 1 base and the J segment 5 bases; nucleotides outside the gene matches: 7. Germline V gene data show CDR1 as MNHEY and CDR2 as SVGEGT. The CDR3 is 16 residues long. CDR3 sequence reads: CASSYLASGMRDTQYF. The CDR3 DNA reads TGTGCCAGCAGTTACTTGGCTAGCGGGATGAGAGATACGCAGTATTTT.

This clonotype was observed at least ten times. The chain uses TRBV12-3 or TRBV12-4 and TRBJ2-1, with TRBD2 matching over 11 bases. V was pared by 8 bases and J by 7 bases, with 10 bases of the junction left unmatched. The CDR3 runs 15 residues. This CDR3 is CASGLAGPPENEQFF. CDR3 sequence (DNA): TGTGCCAGCGGACTAGCGGGTCCACCGGAAAATGAGCAGTTCTTC.